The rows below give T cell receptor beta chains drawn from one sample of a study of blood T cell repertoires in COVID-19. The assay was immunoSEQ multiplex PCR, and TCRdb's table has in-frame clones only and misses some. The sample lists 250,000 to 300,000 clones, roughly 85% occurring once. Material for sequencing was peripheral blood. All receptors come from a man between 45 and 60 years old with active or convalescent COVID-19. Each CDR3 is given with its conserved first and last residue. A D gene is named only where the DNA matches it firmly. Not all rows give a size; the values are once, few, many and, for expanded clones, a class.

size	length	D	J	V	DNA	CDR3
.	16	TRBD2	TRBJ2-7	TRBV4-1	TGCGCCAGCAGCCAGGGGGCTAGCGGGAGGGACTACGAGCAGTACTTC	CASSQGASGRDYEQYF
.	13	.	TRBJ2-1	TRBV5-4	TGTGCCAGCAGGGAACAGGGTTTAGGGGAGCAGTTCTTC	CASREQGLGEQFF
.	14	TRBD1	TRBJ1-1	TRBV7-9	TGTGCCAGCAGCTTTGGAGTGGGGACAGGAGAAGCTTTCTTT	CASSFGVGTGEAFF
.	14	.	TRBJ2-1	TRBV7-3	TGTGCCAGCAGCTTAAGTCGAGATCAACAGGAGCAGTTCTTC	CASSLSRDQQEQFF
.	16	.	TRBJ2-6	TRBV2	TGTGCCAGCACCCCTGGGCGAGCTTCTGGGGCCAACGTCCTGACTTTC	CASTPGRASGANVLTF
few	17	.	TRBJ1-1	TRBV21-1	TGTGCCAGCAGCCCCTGTGAGGAGGGCGGTAGAAACACTGAAGCTTTCTTT	CASSPCEEGGRNTEAFF
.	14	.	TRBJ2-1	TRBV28	TGTGCCAGCAGTTTCTCTCTGAGTGCTATGAGGCAGTTCTTC	CASSFSLSAMRQFF
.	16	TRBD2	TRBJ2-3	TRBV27	TGTGCCAGCACTCCATTGACTAGCGGCGTCACAGATACGCAGTATTTT	CASTPLTSGVTDTQYF
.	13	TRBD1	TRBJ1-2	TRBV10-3	TGTGCCATCAGTGTAGACAGGGGTCTTGGCTACACCTTC	CAISVDRGLGYTF
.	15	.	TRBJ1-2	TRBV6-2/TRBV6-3	TGTGCCAGCAGTTTGGGCCCCCCAGGCGTCTATGGCTACACCTTC	CASSLGPPGVYGYTF
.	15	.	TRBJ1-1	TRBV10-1	TGCGCCAGCAGTGAGTCAAAAGGGGCGAACACTGAAGCTTTCTTT	CASSESKGANTEAFF
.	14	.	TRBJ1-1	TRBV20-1	TGCAGTGTTAGTAGGGGCCCAGCGAACACTGAAGCTTTCTTT	CSVSRGPANTEAFF
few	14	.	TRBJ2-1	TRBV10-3	TGTGCCATCAAACCGACTAACTCCTACAATGAGCAGTTCTTC	CAIKPTNSYNEQFF
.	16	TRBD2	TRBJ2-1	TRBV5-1	TGCGCCAGCAGCTTGAGTCGACTAGCGGGAGTGGGGGAGCAGTTCTTC	CASSLSRLAGVGEQFF
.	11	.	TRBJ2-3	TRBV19	TGTGCCGTCGCGGGAAGAGATACGCAGTATTTT	CAVAGRDTQYF
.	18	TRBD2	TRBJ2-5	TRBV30	TGTGCCTGGAGTGGACTACCGACTAGCGGGAGCCCTCGAGAGACCCAGTACTTC	CAWSGLPTSGSPRETQYF
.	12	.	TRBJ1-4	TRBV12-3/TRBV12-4	TGTGCCAGCAGTTCGGGGGATGAAAAACTGTTTTTT	CASSSGDEKLFF
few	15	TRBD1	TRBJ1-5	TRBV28	TGTGCCAGCAGTTCTGGGACAGGGTGGAATCAGCCCCAGCATTTT	CASSSGTGWNQPQHF
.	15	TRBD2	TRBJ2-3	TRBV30	TGTGCCTGGAGTGTACTAGCGGGAGCCACAGATACGCAGTATTTT	CAWSVLAGATDTQYF
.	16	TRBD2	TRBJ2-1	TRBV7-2	TGTGCCAGCAGCTTAGGAGGGACTAGAAGGGGTAATGAGCAGTTCTTC	CASSLGGTRRGNEQFF
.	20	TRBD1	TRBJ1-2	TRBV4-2	TGTGCCAGCAGCCAAGTAGGACGACGGGGGACAGGGGACGCGAACTATGGCTACACCTTC	CASSQVGRRGTGDANYGYTF
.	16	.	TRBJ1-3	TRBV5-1	TGCGCCAGCAGCTTGTCGACAGGCGCCTCTGGAAACACCATATATTTT	CASSLSTGASGNTIYF
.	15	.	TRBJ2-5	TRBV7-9	TGTGCCAGCAGCTTAGGCCCAGAGGAGCAAGAGACCCAGTACTTC	CASSLGPEEQETQYF
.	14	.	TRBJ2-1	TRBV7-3	TGTGCCAGCAGCCCAACCCGCGGGGTTGAGGAGCAGTTCTTC	CASSPTRGVEEQFF
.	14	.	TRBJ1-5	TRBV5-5	TGTGCCAGCAGCTCCTTACAGGGAAATCAGCCCCAGCATTTT	CASSSLQGNQPQHF
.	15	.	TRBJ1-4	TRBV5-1	TGCGCCAGCAGCTTGACGGGGATGTTGGGAGAAAAACTGTTTTTT	CASSLTGMLGEKLFF
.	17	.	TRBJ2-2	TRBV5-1	TGCGCCAGCAGCCGGTCATCGGGTCGGGGGAACACCGGGGAGCTGTTTTTT	CASSRSSGRGNTGELFF
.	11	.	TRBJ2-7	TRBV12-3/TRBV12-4	TGTGCCAGCAGTGGCCCTTACGAGCAGTACTTC	CASSGPYEQYF
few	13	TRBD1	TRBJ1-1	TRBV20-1	TGCAGTGCTAGTGATGCAGGGGGCACTGAAGCTTTCTTT	CSASDAGGTEAFF
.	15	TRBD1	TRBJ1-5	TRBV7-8	TGTGCCAGCAGCTTTCGACAGGGGGAGAATCAGCCCCAGCATTTT	CASSFRQGENQPQHF
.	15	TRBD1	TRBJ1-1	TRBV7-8	TGTGCCAGCAGCCTTTTAGGGGGCTTCAACACTGAAGCTTTCTTT	CASSLLGGFNTEAFF
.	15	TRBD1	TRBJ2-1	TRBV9	TGTGCCAGCAGCGTAGGGCAGGGGGACTACAATGAGCAGTTCTTC	CASSVGQGDYNEQFF
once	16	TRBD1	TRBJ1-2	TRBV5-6	TGTGCCAGCATCAGAGCTGGGGCAGGGGGCTTTTATGGCTACACCTTC	CASIRAGAGGFYGYTF
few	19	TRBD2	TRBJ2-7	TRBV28	TGTGCCAGCAGTTTTAAGCTATCCGGGGCCGGGGGGGGGACCTACGAGCAGTACTTC	CASSFKLSGAGGGTYEQYF
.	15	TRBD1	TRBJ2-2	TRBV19	TGTGCCAGTAGCAAGACAGGGGGCGGCACCGGGGAGCTGTTTTTT	CASSKTGGGTGELFF
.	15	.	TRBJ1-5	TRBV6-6	TGTGCCACCAACCCCTCGGGTGCTAAGGGGCAGCCCCAGCATTTT	CATNPSGAKGQPQHF
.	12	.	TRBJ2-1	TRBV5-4	TGTGCCAGCAGTTTTAGCGGCGGTGAGCAGTTCTTC	CASSFSGGEQFF
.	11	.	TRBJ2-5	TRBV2	TGTGCCAGCAGTCCTGAAGAGACCCAGTACTTC	CASSPEETQYF
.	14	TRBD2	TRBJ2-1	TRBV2	TGTGCCAGCAGAAGGGGACTAGCGGGCAATGAGCAGTTCTTC	CASRRGLAGNEQFF
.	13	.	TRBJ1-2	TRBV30	TGTGCCTCCAACAGGGCCAAAGACTATGGCTACACCTTC	CASNRAKDYGYTF